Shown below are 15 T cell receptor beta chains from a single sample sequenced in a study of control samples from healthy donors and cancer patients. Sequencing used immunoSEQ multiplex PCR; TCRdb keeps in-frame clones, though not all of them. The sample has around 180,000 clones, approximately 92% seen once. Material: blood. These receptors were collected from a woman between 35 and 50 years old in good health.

This CDR3 is CASSDQGMNTEAFF. The CDR3 DNA follows: TGCGCCAGCAGTGACCAGGGTATGAACACTGAAGCTTTCTTT. The chain carries TRBV10-1 and TRBJ1-1, with D possibly matching TRBD1 (5 bases). The CDR3 length is 14 residues. CDR1 is WNHNN and CDR2 is SYGVQD in the germline V gene (reference sequence). V was shortened by 3 bases and J by 0 bases, with 8 bases between the two germline ends.

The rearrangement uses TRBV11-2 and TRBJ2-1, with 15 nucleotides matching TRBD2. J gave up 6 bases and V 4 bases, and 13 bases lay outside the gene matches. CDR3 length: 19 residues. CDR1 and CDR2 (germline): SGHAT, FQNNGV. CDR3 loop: CASSSRTSGGARKVNEQFF. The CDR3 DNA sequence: TGTGCCAGCAGCTCGCGGACTAGCGGGGGGGCTAGGAAGGTCAATGAGCAGTTCTTC.

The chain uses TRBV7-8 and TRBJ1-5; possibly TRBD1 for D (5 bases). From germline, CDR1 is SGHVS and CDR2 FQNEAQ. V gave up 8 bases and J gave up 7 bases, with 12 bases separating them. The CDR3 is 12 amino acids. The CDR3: CASAGGRQPQHF. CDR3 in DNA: TGTGCCAGCGCGGGGGGGAGGCAGCCCCAGCATTTT.

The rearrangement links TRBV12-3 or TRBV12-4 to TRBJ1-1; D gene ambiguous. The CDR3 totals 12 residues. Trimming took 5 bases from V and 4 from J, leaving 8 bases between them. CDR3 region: CASSGPGTEAFF. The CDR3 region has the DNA TGTGCCAGCAGTGGGCCGGGCACTGAAGCTTTCTTT.

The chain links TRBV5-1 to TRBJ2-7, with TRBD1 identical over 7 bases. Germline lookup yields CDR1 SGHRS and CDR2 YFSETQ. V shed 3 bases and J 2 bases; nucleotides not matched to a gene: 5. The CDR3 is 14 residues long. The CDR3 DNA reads TGCGCCAGCAGCTACCGACAGGGAACCTACGAGCAGTACTTC. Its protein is CASSYRQGTYEQYF.

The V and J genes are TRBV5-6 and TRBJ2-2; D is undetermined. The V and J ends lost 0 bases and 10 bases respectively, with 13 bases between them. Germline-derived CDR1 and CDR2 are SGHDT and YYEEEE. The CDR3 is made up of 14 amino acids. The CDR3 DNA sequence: TGTGCCAGCAGCTTGGGTTGGGCATTGGAGGAGCTGTTTTTT. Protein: CASSLGWALEELFF.

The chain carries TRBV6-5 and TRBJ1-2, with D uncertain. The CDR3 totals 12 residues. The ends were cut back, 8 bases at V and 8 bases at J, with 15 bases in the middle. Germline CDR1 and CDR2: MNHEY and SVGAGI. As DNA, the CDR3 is TGTGCCAGCGGAGGCCTTCCTTGGGGCTACACCTTC. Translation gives CASGGLPWGYTF.

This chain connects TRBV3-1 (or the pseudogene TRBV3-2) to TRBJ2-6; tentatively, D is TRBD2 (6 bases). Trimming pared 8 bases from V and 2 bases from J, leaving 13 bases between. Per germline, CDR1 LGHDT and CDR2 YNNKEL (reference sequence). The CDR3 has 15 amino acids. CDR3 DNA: TGTGCCAGCTCCCCCCGGGAGACTGGGGCCAACGTCCTGACTTTC. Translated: CASSPRETGANVLTF.

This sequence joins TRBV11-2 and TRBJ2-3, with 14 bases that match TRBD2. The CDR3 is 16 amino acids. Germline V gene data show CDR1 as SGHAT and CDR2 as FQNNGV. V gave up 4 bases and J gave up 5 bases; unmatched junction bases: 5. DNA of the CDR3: TGTGCCAGCAGCTATAGGACTAGCGGGGGGTTAGATACGCAGTATTTT. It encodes CASSYRTSGGLDTQYF.

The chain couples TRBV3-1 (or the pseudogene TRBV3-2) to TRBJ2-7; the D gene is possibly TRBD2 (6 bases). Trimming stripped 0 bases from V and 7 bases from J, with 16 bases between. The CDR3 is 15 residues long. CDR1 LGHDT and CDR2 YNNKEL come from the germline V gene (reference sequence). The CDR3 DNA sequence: TGTGCCAGCAGCCAAGATCGGGGACCCGGAGGGGAGCAGTACTTC. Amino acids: CASSQDRGPGGEQYF.

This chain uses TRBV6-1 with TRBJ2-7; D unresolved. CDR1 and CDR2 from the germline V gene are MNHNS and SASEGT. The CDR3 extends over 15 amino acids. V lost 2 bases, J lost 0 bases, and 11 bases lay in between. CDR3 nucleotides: TGTGCCAGCAGTGAATGGGTCCTCAGCTCCTACGAGCAGTACTTC. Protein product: CASSEWVLSSYEQYF.

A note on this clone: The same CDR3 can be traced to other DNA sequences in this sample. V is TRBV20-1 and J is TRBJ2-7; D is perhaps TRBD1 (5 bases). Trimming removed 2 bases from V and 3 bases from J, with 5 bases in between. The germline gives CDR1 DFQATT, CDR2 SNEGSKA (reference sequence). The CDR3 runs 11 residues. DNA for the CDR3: TGCAGTGCTAGACAGGGCTACGAGCAGTACTTC. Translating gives CSARQGYEQYF.

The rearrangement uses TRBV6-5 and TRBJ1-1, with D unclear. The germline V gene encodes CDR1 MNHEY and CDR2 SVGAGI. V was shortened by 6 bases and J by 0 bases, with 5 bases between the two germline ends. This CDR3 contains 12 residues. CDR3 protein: CASSRVNTEAFF. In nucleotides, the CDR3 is TGTGCCAGCAGCCGAGTGAACACTGAAGCTTTCTTT.

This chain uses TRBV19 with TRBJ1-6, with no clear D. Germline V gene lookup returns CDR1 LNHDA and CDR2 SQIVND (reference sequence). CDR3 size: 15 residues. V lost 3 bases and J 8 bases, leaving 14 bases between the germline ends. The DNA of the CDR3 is TGTGCCAGTAGTATGGGCACCATACTTTATTCACCCCTCCACTTT. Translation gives CASSMGTILYSPLHF.

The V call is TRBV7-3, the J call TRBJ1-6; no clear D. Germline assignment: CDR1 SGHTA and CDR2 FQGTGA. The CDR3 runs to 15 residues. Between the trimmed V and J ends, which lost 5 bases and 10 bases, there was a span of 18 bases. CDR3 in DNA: TGTGCCAGCAGCCCCTCGCGGCAGGCGGACTCACCCCTCCACTTT. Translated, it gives CASSPSRQADSPLHF.